This T cell receptor beta chain was sequenced in a study of cytomegalovirus exposure and HLA in healthy donors. A word on this clone: What it binds is unknown.

V dropped 7 bases and J dropped 14; count of bases not matched to a gene: 9. Germline CDR1 is MNHNS and CDR2 is SASEGT. The CDR3 has 12 amino acids. Use of 60 Vbeta and 13 Jbeta primers characterized the PCR. Clones were sequenced by immunoSEQ multiplex PCR, and TCRdb holds only the in-frame ones, with some missing. The sample includes about 140,000 clones, around three quarters of them seen just once. Study-wide results and limits: A few V segments could not be told apart, such as TRBV6-2 and TRBV6-3, and were left out. Segments of the TCR beta V type were, in most cases, productive about 90% or about 30% of the time in an earlier analysis. Most subjects had HLA-A and HLA-B alleles reportedly predicted accurately by TCR beta sequences. According to a later analysis, donors in an Asian-associated ancestry cluster reportedly had fewer N-insertions than the approximately 620-donor mean.

Material for sequencing was PBMCs. The chain has TRBV6-1 and TRBJ1-4; 8 bases match TRBD1. The clonotype was recovered from a man aged 40-50 years in good health and CMV-seropositive. CDR3 nucleotides: TGTGCCAGCAAAATCCCGACAGGGGATCTGTTTTTT. This encodes CASKIPTGDLFF.